This passage covers 18 T cell receptor beta chains from one sample sequenced in a study of cytomegalovirus exposure and HLA in healthy donors. Researchers ran the PCR with 60 Vbeta and 13 Jbeta primers. The protocol was immunoSEQ multiplex PCR, while the TCRdb copy is restricted to in-frame clones and leaves out a portion. This sample contains 45,000 to 70,000 clones. Sample: PBMCs. The receptors here all came from a woman aged 45-60 years in good health and CMV-seropositive.

The chain has TRBV5-6 and TRBJ1-6; tentative D call: TRBD1 (6 bases). The length of the CDR3 is 15 residues. Germline values: CDR1 SGHDT, CDR2 YYEEEE. V gave up 4 bases and J gave up 10 bases, with 18 bases separating them. CDR3: CASSRRGGSASPLHF. CDR3 nucleotide sequence: TGTGCCAGCAGCCGGAGGGGGGGGTCGGCATCACCCCTCCACTTT.

The genes are TRBV11-2 and TRBJ1-1, with D possibly TRBD1 on 6 matching bases. The CDR3 is 15 residues long. The V gene lost 6 bases and the J gene lost 0 bases, with 14 bases spanning the gap. Germline lookup yields CDR1 SGHAT and CDR2 FQNNGV. For the CDR3, the DNA is TGTGCCAGCAGTCACCAGGGGAGCATGAACACTGAAGCTTTCTTT. Its translation: CASSHQGSMNTEAFF.

The J gene is TRBJ2-1, the V gene TRBV4-3, with D possibly being TRBD1 (5 bases). Germline-derived CDR1 and CDR2 are LGHNA and YSLEER. Trimming took off 1 base at V and 8 bases at J, with 12 bases between the two ends. This CDR3 is built from 14 residues. The CDR3 DNA sequence: TGCGCCAGCAGCCAAGGGTTAGGGGTTGATGAGCAGTTCTTC. Translation: CASSQGLGVDEQFF.

The chain recombines TRBV27 with TRBJ2-3; 8 nucleotides match TRBD2. This CDR3 contains 15 residues. The germline gives CDR1 MNHEY, CDR2 SMNVEV (reference sequence). The V gene end was trimmed by 4 bases and the J gene end by 4 bases; junction bases not matched to a gene: 7. CDR3 bases: TGTGCCAGCAGTTGGAGCGGGAGCCCCCCAGATACGCAGTATTTT. Its protein is CASSWSGSPPDTQYF.

The chain joins TRBV29-1 to TRBJ2-2; D remains unclear. Germline V gives CDR1 SQVTM, CDR2 ANQGSEA. V lost 3 bases and J 0 bases, leaving 11 bases between the germline ends. The CDR3 covers 15 residues. The CDR3 coding sequence is TGCAGCGTTGAGTTAGCCCCCTCGAACACCGGGGAGCTGTTTTTT. It encodes CSVELAPSNTGELFF.

The rearrangement joins TRBV18 to TRBJ2-1; D perhaps matches TRBD2 (6 bases). V lost 2 bases, J lost 5 bases, and 16 bases lay in between. This CDR3 spans 16 amino acids. Germline V CDR1 and CDR2: KGHSH, LQKENI. CDR3 loop: CASSPGYGGSNNEQFF. In nucleotides, the CDR3 is TGTGCCAGCTCACCAGGATACGGGGGAAGCAACAATGAGCAGTTCTTC.

This chain links TRBV28 with TRBJ1-4, with D unresolved. This CDR3 has 14 amino acids. Germline-derived CDR1 and CDR2 are MDHEN and SYDVKM. V lost 2 bases, J lost 7 bases, and 11 bases lay in between. CDR3 region: CASSLRGRREKLFF. CDR3 nucleotides: TGTGCCAGCAGTTTACGTGGGCGCCGTGAAAAACTGTTTTTT.

The chain employs TRBV5-1 and TRBJ2-1; 8 nucleotides match TRBD2. CDR1 is SGHRS and CDR2 is YFSETQ in the germline V gene. This CDR3 comprises 16 residues. V dropped 2 bases and J dropped 7; count of bases not matched to a gene: 11. The CDR3 coding sequence is TGCGCCAGCAGCTTACGAAGCGGGAGATCCCCGAATGAGCAGTTCTTC. Translated, it gives CASSLRSGRSPNEQFF.

The rearrangement joins TRBV7-6 to TRBJ1-1; TRBD1 matches at 7 bases. The CDR3 is 14 amino acids. V lost 2 bases to trimming and J lost 2 bases; unmatched junction nucleotides: 2. Germline V lookup: CDR1 SGHVS, CDR2 FNYEAQ. Here the CDR3 reads CASSLWDRNTEAFF. The CDR3 region has the DNA TGTGCCAGCAGCTTATGGGACAGAAACACTGAAGCTTTCTTT.

The chain is built from TRBV11-2 and TRBJ1-2, with D unclear. Trimming took off 9 bases at V and 6 bases at J, with 23 bases between the two ends. From germline, CDR1 is SGHAT and CDR2 FQNNGV. The CDR3 extends over 15 amino acids. The CDR3 sequence is CASSPPLLRGNGYTF. CDR3 DNA sequence: TGTGCCAGTTCCCCCCCCCTACTACGAGGGAATGGCTACACCTTC. Using reference TRBV11-2 and TRBJ1-2 for the parts outside the CDR3, the full variable domain is EAGVAQSPRYKIIEKRQSVAFWCNPISGHATLYWYQQILGQGPKLLIQFQNNGVVDDSQLPKDRFSAERLKGVDSTLKIQPAKLEDSAVYLCASSPPLLRGNGYTFGSGTRLTVV.

This rearrangement joins TRBV5-8 to TRBJ1-2, with unresolved D. Germline V lookup: CDR1 SGHTS, CDR2 YDEGEE. CDR3 size: 14 residues. V shed 5 bases and J shed 0 bases, with 11 bases lying between them. CDR3 residues: CASSSTYTNYGYTF. The CDR3 DNA reads as TGTGCCAGCAGTTCAACATATACTAACTATGGCTACACCTTC.

The rearrangement links TRBV5-6 to TRBJ2-5; 12 bases map to TRBD1. CDR1 SGHDT and CDR2 YYEEEE come from the germline V gene. The length of the CDR3 is 19 residues. V was clipped by 2 bases and J by 5 bases; unmatched bases: 16. The CDR3 nucleotides are TGTGCCAGCAGCTTAAATTTATATGGGACAGGGGGCGATTGGGAGACCCAGTACTTC. Its translation: CASSLNLYGTGGDWETQYF.

The chain links TRBV6-1 to TRBJ2-2; 8 positions agree with TRBD2. Germline V gives CDR1 MNHNS, CDR2 SASEGT. V shed 8 bases and J 3 bases; nucleotides not matched to a gene: 5. The CDR3 covers 14 residues. The CDR3 loop is CASEAGVYTGELFF. Written as DNA, the CDR3 is TGTGCCAGCGAAGCGGGAGTGTACACCGGGGAGCTGTTTTTT.

This sequence joins TRBV19 and TRBJ1-1; 8 bases align to TRBD1. This CDR3 region has 14 residues. The ends lost 1 base at V and 6 bases at J; junction bases unmatched: 4. The germline gives CDR1 LNHDA, CDR2 SQIVND (reference sequence). In DNA, the CDR3 is TGTGCCAGTAGTATAGGACAGGGGTCACCTGAAGCTTTCTTT. It specifies CASSIGQGSPEAFF.

The rearrangement joins TRBV18 to TRBJ2-7, with D possibly being TRBD1 (5 bases). CDR3 length: 14 amino acids. Trimming removed 3 bases at V and 1 base at J, with 10 bases between. Germline CDR1 and CDR2: KGHSH and LQKENI. CDR3: CASSPVKGSYEQYF. The CDR3, as DNA: TGTGCCAGCTCACCCGTTAAGGGGTCCTACGAGCAGTACTTC.

This chain joins TRBV27 and TRBJ2-1, with TRBD1 matching 8 bases. The J segment lost 5 bases and the V segment lost 6 bases, leaving 6 bases of the junction unmatched. The CDR3 totals 14 residues. Germline values: CDR1 MNHEY, CDR2 SMNVEV (reference sequence). In DNA form, the CDR3 reads TGTGCCAGCAGGCGGACAGGGAGAAACAATGAGCAGTTCTTC. Residues: CASRRTGRNNEQFF.

This chain joins TRBV5-1 and TRBJ1-3; a weak D match, TRBD1 (6 bases). This CDR3 spans 14 amino acids. Trimming pared 3 bases from V and 3 bases from J, leaving 10 bases between. Germline V gene lookup returns CDR1 SGHRS and CDR2 YFSETQ. CDR3 protein: CASSSGQLGNTIYF. For the CDR3, the DNA is TGCGCCAGCAGCTCAGGACAGCTTGGAAACACCATATATTTT.

The J gene is TRBJ2-7, the V gene TRBV6-5; a possible D gene is TRBD2 (6 bases). The CDR3 consists of 14 residues. V lost 6 bases to trimming and J lost 6 bases, with 18 bases between them. CDR1 and CDR2 from the germline V gene are MNHEY and SVGAGI. The CDR3 DNA reads as TGTGCCAGCAGCCGCACTAGCACGTCGGGCGAGCAGTACTTC. It translates to CASSRTSTSGEQYF.